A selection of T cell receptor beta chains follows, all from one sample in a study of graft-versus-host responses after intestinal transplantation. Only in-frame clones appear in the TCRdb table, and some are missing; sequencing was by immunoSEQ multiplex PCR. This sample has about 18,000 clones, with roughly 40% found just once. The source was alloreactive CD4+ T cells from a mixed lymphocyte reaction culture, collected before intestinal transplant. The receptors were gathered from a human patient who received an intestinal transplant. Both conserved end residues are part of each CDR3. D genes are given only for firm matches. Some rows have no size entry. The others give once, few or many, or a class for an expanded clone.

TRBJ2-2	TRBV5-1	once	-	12	CASSSRAGELFF	TGCGCCAGCAGCTCAAGAGCCGGGGAGCTGTTTTTT
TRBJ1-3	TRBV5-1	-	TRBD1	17	CASSLYGTGSGTNTIYF	TGCGCCAGCAGCTTGTATGGGACAGGCAGTGGTACGAACACCATATATTTT
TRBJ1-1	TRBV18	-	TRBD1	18	CASSPRLAQGAWSTEAFF	TGTGCCAGCTCACCAAGATTAGCACAGGGGGCATGGAGCACTGAAGCTTTCTTT
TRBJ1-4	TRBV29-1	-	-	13	CSVGAPRAEKLFF	TGCAGCGTTGGTGCTCCCAGGGCTGAAAAACTGTTTTTT
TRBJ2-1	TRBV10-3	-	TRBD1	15	CASLGGQGPYNEQFF	TGTGCCTCCCTTGGAGGACAGGGACCCTACAATGAGCAGTTCTTC
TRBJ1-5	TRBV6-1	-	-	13	CASRRDRNQPQHF	TGTGCCAGCAGGAGGGACCGCAATCAGCCCCAGCATTTT
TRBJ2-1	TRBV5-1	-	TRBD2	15	CASRLTSGTYNEQFF	TGCGCCAGCAGGCTGACTAGCGGGACCTACAATGAGCAGTTCTTC
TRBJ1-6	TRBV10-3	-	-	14	CAISETTGESPLHF	TGTGCCATCAGTGAGACGACAGGCGAGTCACCCCTCCACTTT
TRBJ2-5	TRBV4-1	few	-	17	CASSQGGKGEPVGTQYF	TGCGCCAGCAGCCAAGGGGGGAAGGGGGAACCGGTAGGGACCCAGTACTTC
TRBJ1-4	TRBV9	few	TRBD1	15	CASSTRTGQNEKLFF	TGTGCCAGCAGCACCCGGACAGGCCAAAATGAAAAACTGTTTTTT
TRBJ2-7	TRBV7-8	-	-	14	CASSLGGRSYEQYF	TGTGCCAGCAGCTTAGGGGGTAGGTCCTACGAGCAGTACTTC
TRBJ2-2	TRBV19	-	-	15	CASRPGRANTGELFF	TGTGCCAGTAGACCGGGACGGGCGAACACCGGGGAGCTGTTTTTT
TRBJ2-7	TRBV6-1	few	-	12	CASTTRGDAQYF	TGTGCCAGCACCACGAGGGGAGACGCGCAGTACTTC
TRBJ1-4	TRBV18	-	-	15	CASSHGRATNEKLFF	TGTGCCAGCTCACACGGGCGGGCAACTAATGAAAAACTGTTTTTT
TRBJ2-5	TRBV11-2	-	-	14	CASSFGPTGGAQYF	TGTGCCAGCAGCTTCGGTCCGACCGGCGGGGCCCAGTACTTC
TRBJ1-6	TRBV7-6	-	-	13	CASSWGRNSPLHF	TGTGCCAGCAGCTGGGGCCGTAATTCACCCCTCCACTTT
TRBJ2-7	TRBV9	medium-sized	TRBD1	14	CASSVQTGVGEQYF	TGTGCCAGCAGCGTCCAGACAGGGGTGGGCGAGCAGTACTTC
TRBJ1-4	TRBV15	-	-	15	CATSRDGQFNEKLFF	TGTGCCACCAGCAGAGATGGACAGTTTAATGAAAAACTGTTTTTT
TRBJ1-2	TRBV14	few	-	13	CASSPQGPYGYTF	TGTGCCAGCAGCCCTCAGGGCCCCTATGGCTACACCTTC
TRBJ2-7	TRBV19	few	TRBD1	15	CASSIQGTVTYEQYF	TGTGCCAGTAGTATCCAAGGGACAGTTACCTACGAGCAGTACTTC
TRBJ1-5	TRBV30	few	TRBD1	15	CAWSVRGTVNQPQHF	TGTGCCTGGAGTGTACGGGGGACAGTTAATCAGCCCCAGCATTTT
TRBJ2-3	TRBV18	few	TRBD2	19	CASSPRTSGGASGTDTQYF	TGTGCCAGCTCACCTAGGACTAGCGGGGGGGCCAGTGGCACAGATACGCAGTATTTT
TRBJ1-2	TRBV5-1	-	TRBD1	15	CASSPRQGADYGYTF	TGCGCCAGCAGCCCAAGACAGGGGGCTGACTATGGCTACACCTTC
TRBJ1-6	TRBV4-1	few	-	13	CASSQEPGSPLHF	TGCGCCAGCAGCCAAGAACCGGGGTCGCCCCTCCACTTT
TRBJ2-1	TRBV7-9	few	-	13	CASSLLGVHEQFF	TGTGCCAGCAGCTTATTGGGGGTACATGAGCAGTTCTTC
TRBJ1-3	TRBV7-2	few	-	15	CASSLGGLKGNTIYF	TGTGCCAGCAGCTTAGGGGGCTTGAAGGGGAACACCATATATTTT
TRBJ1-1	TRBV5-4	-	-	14	CASSLGFNNTEAFF	TGTGCCAGCAGCCTGGGCTTCAATAACACTGAAGCTTTCTTT
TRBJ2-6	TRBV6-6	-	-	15	CASRQADSGANVLTF	TGTGCCAGTAGACAGGCTGACTCTGGGGCCAACGTCCTGACTTTC
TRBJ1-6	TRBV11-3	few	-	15	CASSPQGLPNSPLHF	TGTGCCAGCAGCCCCCAGGGGCTTCCCAATTCACCCCTCCACTTT
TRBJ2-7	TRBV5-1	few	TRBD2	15	CASSLAGGDFYEQYF	TGCGCCAGCAGCTTGGCTGGGGGGGACTTCTACGAGCAGTACTTC
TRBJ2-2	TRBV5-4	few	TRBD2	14	CASSPPGGVGELFF	TGTGCCAGCAGCCCACCGGGGGGTGTCGGGGAGCTGTTTTTT
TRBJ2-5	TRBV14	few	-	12	CASSQDPETQYF	TGTGCCAGCAGCCAAGATCCCGAGACCCAGTACTTC
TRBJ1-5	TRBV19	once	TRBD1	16	CASSMRTGGVGQPQHF	TGTGCCAGTAGTATGAGGACAGGGGGAGTGGGTCAGCCCCAGCATTTT
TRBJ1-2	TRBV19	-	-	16	CASTTKFGGLRYGYTF	TGTGCCAGTACCACAAAATTTGGGGGGCTTCGTTATGGCTACACCTTC
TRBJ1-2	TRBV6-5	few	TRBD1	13	CASRLQGTDGYTF	TGTGCCAGCAGGTTACAGGGGACGGATGGCTACACCTTC
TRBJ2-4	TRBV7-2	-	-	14	CASSNGLAKNIQYF	TGTGCCAGCAGCAATGGGCTAGCCAAAAACATTCAGTACTTC
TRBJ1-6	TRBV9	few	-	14	CASSVAGANSPLHF	TGTGCCAGCAGCGTAGCAGGGGCTAATTCACCCCTCCACTTT
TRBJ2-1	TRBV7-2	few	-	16	CASSPLSDPSYNEQFF	TGTGCCAGCAGCCCCCTCTCCGACCCCTCCTACAATGAGCAGTTCTTC
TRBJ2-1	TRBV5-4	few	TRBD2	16	CASRSGLADNYNEQFF	TGTGCCAGCAGGTCGGGACTAGCGGATAATTACAATGAGCAGTTCTTC
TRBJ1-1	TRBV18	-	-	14	CASSPDRGNTEAFF	TGTGCCAGCTCACCGGACCGAGGGAACACTGAAGCTTTCTTT
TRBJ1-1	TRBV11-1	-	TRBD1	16	CASSSLTGTGNTEAFF	TGTGCCAGCAGCTCTCTTACGGGGACAGGGAACACTGAAGCTTTCTTT
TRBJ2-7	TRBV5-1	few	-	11	CASSLGRGQYF	TGCGCCAGCAGCTTGGGGCGAGGGCAGTACTTC